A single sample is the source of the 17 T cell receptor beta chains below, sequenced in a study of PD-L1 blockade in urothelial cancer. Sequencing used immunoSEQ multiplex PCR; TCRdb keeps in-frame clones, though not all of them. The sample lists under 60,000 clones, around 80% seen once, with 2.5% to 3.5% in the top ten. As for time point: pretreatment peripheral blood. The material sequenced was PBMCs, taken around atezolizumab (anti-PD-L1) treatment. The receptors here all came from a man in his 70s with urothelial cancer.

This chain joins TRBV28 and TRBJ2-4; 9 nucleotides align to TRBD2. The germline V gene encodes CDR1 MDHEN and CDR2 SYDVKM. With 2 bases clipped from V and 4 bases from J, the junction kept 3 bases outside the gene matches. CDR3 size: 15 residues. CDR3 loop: CASSLSLAGKNIQYF. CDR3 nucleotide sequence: TGTGCCAGCAGTTTAAGTCTAGCGGGGAAAAACATTCAGTACTTC.

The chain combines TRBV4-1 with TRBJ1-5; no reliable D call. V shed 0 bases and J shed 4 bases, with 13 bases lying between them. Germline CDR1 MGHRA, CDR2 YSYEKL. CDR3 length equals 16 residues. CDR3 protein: CASSQDRRRTNQPQHF. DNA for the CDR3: TGCGCCAGCAGCCAAGATCGGAGGCGTACGAATCAGCCCCAGCATTTT.

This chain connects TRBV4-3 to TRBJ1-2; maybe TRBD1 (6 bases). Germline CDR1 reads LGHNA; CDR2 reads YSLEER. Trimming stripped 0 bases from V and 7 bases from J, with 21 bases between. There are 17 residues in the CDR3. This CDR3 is CASSQDSRGYSRGGYTF. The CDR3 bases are TGCGCCAGCAGCCAAGATTCCAGGGGTTATTCGAGAGGTGGCTACACCTTC.

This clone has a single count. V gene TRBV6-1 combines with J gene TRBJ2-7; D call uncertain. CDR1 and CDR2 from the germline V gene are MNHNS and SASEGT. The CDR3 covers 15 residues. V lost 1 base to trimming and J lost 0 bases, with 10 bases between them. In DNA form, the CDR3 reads TGTGCCAGCAGTGAAGAGTGGGCGAGCTCCTACGAGCAGTACTTC. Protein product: CASSEEWASSYEQYF.

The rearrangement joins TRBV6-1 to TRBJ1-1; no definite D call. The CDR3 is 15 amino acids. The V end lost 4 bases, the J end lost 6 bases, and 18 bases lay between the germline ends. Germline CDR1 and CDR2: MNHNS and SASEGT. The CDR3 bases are TGTGCCAGCAGTGTATTTGCCCTCCGAGGCGCTGAAGCTTTCTTT. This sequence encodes CASSVFALRGAEAFF.

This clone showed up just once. CDR3 in amino acids: CASSLGRETQYF. CDR3 in DNA: TGTGCCAGCAGCTTAGGGCGAGAGACCCAGTACTTC. The rearrangement uses TRBV13 and TRBJ2-5; D gene unclear. The V gene's germline CDR1 is PRHDT and CDR2 FYEKMQ (reference sequence). V was clipped by 0 bases and J by 4 bases, with 3 bases between them. The CDR3 runs to 12 residues.

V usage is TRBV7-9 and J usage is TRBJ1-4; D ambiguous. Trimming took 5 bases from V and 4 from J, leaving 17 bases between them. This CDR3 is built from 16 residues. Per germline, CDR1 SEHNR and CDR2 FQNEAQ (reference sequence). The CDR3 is CASSLGEPNLNEKLFF. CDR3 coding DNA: TGTGCCAGCAGCCTTGGGGAGCCGAACCTTAATGAAAAACTGTTTTTT.

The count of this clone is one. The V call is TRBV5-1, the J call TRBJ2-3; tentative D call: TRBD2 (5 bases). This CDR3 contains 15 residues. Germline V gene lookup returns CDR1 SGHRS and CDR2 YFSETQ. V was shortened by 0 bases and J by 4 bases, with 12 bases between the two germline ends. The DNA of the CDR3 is TGCGCCAGCAGCTTGGCTAGCAGGAAAGCAGATACGCAGTATTTT. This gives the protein CASSLASRKADTQYF. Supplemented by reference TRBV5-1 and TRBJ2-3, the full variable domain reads KAGVTQTPRYLIKTRGQQVTLSCSPISGHRSVSWYQQTPGQGLQFLFEYFSETQRNKGNFPGRFSGRQFSNSRSEMNVSTLELGDSALYLCASSLASRKADTQYFGPGTRLTVL.

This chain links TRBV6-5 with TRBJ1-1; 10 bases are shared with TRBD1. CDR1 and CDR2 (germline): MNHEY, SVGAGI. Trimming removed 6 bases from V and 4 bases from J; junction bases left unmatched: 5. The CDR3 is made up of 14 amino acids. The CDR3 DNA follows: TGTGCCAGCAGAGTGGACAGGGGGGTCACTGAAGCTTTCTTT. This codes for CASRVDRGVTEAFF.

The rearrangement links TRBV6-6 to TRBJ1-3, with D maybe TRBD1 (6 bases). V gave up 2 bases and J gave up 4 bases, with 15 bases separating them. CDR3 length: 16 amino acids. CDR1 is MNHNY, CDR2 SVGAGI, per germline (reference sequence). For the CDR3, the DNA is TGTGCCAGCAGTTACACGCGGGGGGCGGAAGGAAACACCATATATTTT. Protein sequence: CASSYTRGAEGNTIYF.

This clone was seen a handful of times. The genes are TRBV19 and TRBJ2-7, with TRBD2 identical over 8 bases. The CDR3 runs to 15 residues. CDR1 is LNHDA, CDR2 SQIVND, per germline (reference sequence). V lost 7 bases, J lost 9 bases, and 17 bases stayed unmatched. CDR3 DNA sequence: TGTGCCAGTACCTACCCTCAGGGAGCGGGGGTCGGGCAGTACTTC. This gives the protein CASTYPQGAGVGQYF.

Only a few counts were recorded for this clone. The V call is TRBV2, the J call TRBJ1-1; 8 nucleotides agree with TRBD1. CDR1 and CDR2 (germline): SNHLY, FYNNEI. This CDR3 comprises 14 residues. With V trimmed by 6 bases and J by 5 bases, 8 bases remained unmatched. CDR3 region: CASRGTGYGTEAFF. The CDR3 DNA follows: TGTGCCAGCAGAGGGACAGGCTATGGAACTGAAGCTTTCTTT.

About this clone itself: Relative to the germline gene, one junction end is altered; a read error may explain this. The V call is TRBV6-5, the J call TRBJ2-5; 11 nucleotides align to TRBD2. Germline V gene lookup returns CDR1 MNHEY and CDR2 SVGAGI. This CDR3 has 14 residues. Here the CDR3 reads CASRSSMTSGAQNF. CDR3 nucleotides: TGTGCCAGCCGCTCCTCAATGACTAGCGGGGCCCAAAACTTC.

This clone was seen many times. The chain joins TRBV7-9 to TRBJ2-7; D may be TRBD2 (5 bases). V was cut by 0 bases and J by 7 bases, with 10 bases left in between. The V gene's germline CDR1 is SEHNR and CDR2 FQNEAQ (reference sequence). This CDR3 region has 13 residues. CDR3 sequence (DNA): TGTGCCAGCAGCTTAGCGGAAGAGGGAGAGCAGTACTTC. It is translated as CASSLAEEGEQYF.

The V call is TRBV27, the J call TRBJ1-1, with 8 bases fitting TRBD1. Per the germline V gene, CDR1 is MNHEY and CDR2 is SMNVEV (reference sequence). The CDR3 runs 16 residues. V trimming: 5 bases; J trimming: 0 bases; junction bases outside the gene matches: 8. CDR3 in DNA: TGTGCCAGCAGTCAAGGACAGGGCGGGGTGAACACTGAAGCTTTCTTT. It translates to CASSQGQGGVNTEAFF.

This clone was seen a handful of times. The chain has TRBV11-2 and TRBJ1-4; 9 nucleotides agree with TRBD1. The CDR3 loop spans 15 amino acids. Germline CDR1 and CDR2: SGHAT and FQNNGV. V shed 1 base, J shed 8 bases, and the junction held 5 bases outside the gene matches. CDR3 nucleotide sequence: TGTGCCAGCAGCTTAGGGGACAGGGAGGAAGAAAAACTGTTTTTT. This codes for CASSLGDREEEKLFF.

The CDR3 loop is CASSLGAVYNEQFF. CDR3 coding DNA: TGTGCCAGCAGCTTGGGAGCGGTCTACAATGAGCAGTTCTTC. The chain joins TRBV5-4 to TRBJ2-1, with D possibly TRBD2 on 5 matching bases. Between the trimmed V and J ends, which lost 0 bases and 3 bases, there was a span of 7 bases. CDR3 size: 14 residues. CDR1 SGHNT and CDR2 YYREEE come from the germline V gene (reference sequence). Together with reference TRBV5-4 and TRBJ2-1, the CDR3 gives the full variable domain: ETGVTQSPTHLIKTRGQQVTLRCSSQSGHNTVSWYQQALGQGPQFIFQYYREEENGRGNFPPRFSGLQFPNYSSELNVNALELDDSALYLCASSLGAVYNEQFFGPGTRLTVL.